A selection of T cell receptor beta chains follows, all from one sample in a study of shared clonotypes between healthy human individuals. Some clones are missing from TCRdb's copy, which holds only in-frame ones; the method was immunoSEQ multiplex PCR. The table includes roughly 2.4 million clones, almost 96% detected once. Sequencing was performed on naive CD4+ T cells sorted from blood. These receptors all come from a man in his late teens or twenties in good health. Each CDR3 is given with its conserved first and last residue. D genes are given only for firm matches. A clone size is listed for some rows: how often the clone was seen (once, few, many), or a class if it is expanded.

>NA|TRBV11-3|NA|TRBJ2-7
TGTGCCAGCAGCTTAGGAAGTCCTTCCTACGAGCAGTACTTC
CASSLGSPSYEQYF
>NA|TRBV7-2|NA|TRBJ2-7
TGTGCCAGCAGCTTACTAGCGACCTCCTACGAGCAGTACTTC
CASSLLATSYEQYF
>NA|TRBV6-1|NA|TRBJ2-4
TGTGCCAGCACGCTGGACAGCCGCATTCAGTACTTC
CASTLDSRIQYF
>TRBD1|TRBV7-2|once|TRBJ2-7
TGTGCCAGCAGCTTAGCCCCACCTGGGACAGGAGACTACGAGCAGTACTTC
CASSLAPPGTGDYEQYF
>NA|TRBV5-1|NA|TRBJ1-2
TGCGCCAGCAGCTTGGAGGGGGGCTCATTGATTGGCTACACCTTC
CASSLEGGSLIGYTF
>NA|TRBV2|NA|TRBJ1-1
TGTGCCAGCAGGAACACCACAATGAGGAACACTGAAGCTTTCTTT
CASRNTTMRNTEAFF
>NA|TRBV27|NA|TRBJ2-3
TGTGCCAGCAGTCCGGCAGGGTTAGGAGAAGATACGCAGTATTTT
CASSPAGLGEDTQYF
>TRBD2|TRBV7-2|NA|TRBJ2-7
TGTGCCAGCAGCTTAATGTCGCGGGGGGGCCGGATACGCGAGCAGTACTTC
CASSLMSRGGRIREQYF
>TRBD1|TRBV6-5|NA|TRBJ1-5
TGTGCCAGCAGTGCGAACACAGGGGGGGGTCAGCCCCAGCATTTT
CASSANTGGGQPQHF
>NA|TRBV5-1|NA|TRBJ2-3
TGCGCCAGCAGCCAGGTAGGAAGCGGGCGCACAGATACGCAGTATTTT
CASSQVGSGRTDTQYF
>NA|TRBV2|NA|TRBJ2-2
TGTGCCAGCAGCGGTACGGGCGGGGAGCTGTTTTTT
CASSGTGGELFF
>NA|TRBV10-3|NA|TRBJ2-7
TGTGCCATCAGGATTGACAGCTACGAGCAGTACTTC
CAIRIDSYEQYF
>NA|TRBV5-4|NA|TRBJ1-1
TGTGCCAGCAGCGGGGCGGGGGACACTGAAGCTTTCTTT
CASSGAGDTEAFF
>NA|TRBV6-5|NA|TRBJ1-2
TGTGCCAGCAGTTACTCGGGCGATGGCTACACCTTC
CASSYSGDGYTF
>TRBD1|TRBV4-3|NA|TRBJ2-7
TGCGCCAGCAGCCAAGAAGACAGGGGATCCGCGCAGTACTTC
CASSQEDRGSAQYF
>NA|TRBV7-9|NA|TRBJ1-2
TGTGCCAGCAGCTTAAATGGCAGGGCCCGCTACACCTTC
CASSLNGRARYTF
>NA|TRBV19|NA|TRBJ1-5
TGTGCCAGTAAGCCAAATAACAATCAGCCCCAGCATTTT
CASKPNNNQPQHF
>NA|TRBV5-5|few|TRBJ1-2
TGTGCCAGCAGCTTGGCCCCCAGGGGAGACTATGGCTACACCTTC
CASSLAPRGDYGYTF
>NA|TRBV5-4|NA|TRBJ2-5
TGTGCCAGCAGCTTTCGGGGTAGCGTGACCCAGTACTTC
CASSFRGSVTQYF
>NA|TRBV28|NA|TRBJ2-2
TGTGCCAGCAACCTGGAGATTAACACCGGGGAGCTGTTTTTT
CASNLEINTGELFF
>TRBD2|TRBV7-2|NA|TRBJ2-3
TGTGCCAGCAGTCGCCTAGCGGGCTTCACAGATACGCAGTATTTT
CASSRLAGFTDTQYF
>NA|TRBV12-5|NA|TRBJ1-1
TGTGCTAGTGGTTTCAGCAGGGGCACTGAAGCTTTCTTT
CASGFSRGTEAFF
>TRBD1|TRBV28|NA|TRBJ1-5
TGTGCCAGCAGTTTTTCGGACAGGGCTTATCAGCCCCAGCATTTT
CASSFSDRAYQPQHF
>TRBD1|TRBV7-8|NA|TRBJ1-2
TGTGCCAGCAGCTTAGACAGGGGGGTAGAGGGCTACACCTTC
CASSLDRGVEGYTF
>NA|TRBV27|NA|TRBJ1-1
TGTGCCAGCAGTTCCTTTACTGAAGCTTTCTTT
CASSSFTEAFF
>NA|TRBV7-9|NA|TRBJ2-7
TGTGCCAGCAGCTTAGTACAGGACACGGCAGAGTACTTC
CASSLVQDTAEYF
>TRBD2|TRBV4-1|NA|TRBJ2-3
TGCGCCAGCAGATCCACCACGCGGGAGGGGATAGATACGCAGTATTTT
CASRSTTREGIDTQYF
>NA|TRBV5-1|NA|TRBJ1-2
TGCGCCAGCAGCTCACAGGTTACCGGCTATGGCTACACCTTC
CASSSQVTGYGYTF
>TRBD1|TRBV19|NA|TRBJ1-1
TGTGCCAGTATCCCGGGACAGGCGAACACTGAAGCTTTCTTT
CASIPGQANTEAFF
>NA|TRBV6-1|NA|TRBJ2-2
TGTGCCAGCGGTAACGGGGAGCTGTTTTTT
CASGNGELFF
>NA|TRBV11-2|NA|TRBJ1-3
TGTGCCAGCAGCTTAGATCCGGTCTCTGGAAACACCATATATTTT
CASSLDPVSGNTIYF
>TRBD1|TRBV10-1|NA|TRBJ2-7
TGCGCCAGCAGTGAGTCCGGACAGGGGGCCGACGAGCAGTACTTC
CASSESGQGADEQYF
>TRBD2|TRBV30|NA|TRBJ2-7
TGTGCCTGGAACGTCGTTCGGACTAGCGGGAGTGACTACGAGCAGTACTTC
CAWNVVRTSGSDYEQYF
>NA|TRBV7-7|NA|TRBJ2-7
TGTGCTAGCAGCTGGAGGGCACTAGTCGAATACGAGCAGTACTTC
CASSWRALVEYEQYF
>NA|TRBV7-3|NA|TRBJ2-2
TGTGCCAGCAGTCAACGGGAAACCGGGGAGCTGTTTTTT
CASSQRETGELFF
>NA|TRBV18|NA|TRBJ2-3
TGTGCCAGCTCACCACCGATTGGCACTTACACAGATACGCAGTATTTT
CASSPPIGTYTDTQYF
>NA|TRBV11-2|NA|TRBJ2-3
TGTGCCAGCAGGGGGACCGCCACAGATACGCAGTATTTT
CASRGTATDTQYF
>TRBD2|TRBV4-1|NA|TRBJ2-3
TGCGCCAGCGGATGGGGGGGGACTAGCGGCACAGATACGCAGTATTTT
CASGWGGTSGTDTQYF
>TRBD1|TRBV18|NA|TRBJ1-1
TGTGCCAGCTCACCGACAGGGGCCCACTATAGTGAAGCTTTCTTT
CASSPTGAHYSEAFF
>NA|TRBV6-5|NA|TRBJ2-5
TGTGCCAGCAGTTACTCGAATGGGGGCGGTCAAGAGACCCAGTACTTC
CASSYSNGGGQETQYF
>TRBD1|TRBV6-6|NA|TRBJ2-7
TGTGCCAGCACTTACGGACAGGGGGCCTACGAGCAGTACTTC
CASTYGQGAYEQYF
>NA|TRBV7-9|NA|TRBJ1-5
TGTGCCAGCAGCGCGGGTCTGAATAGCAATCAGCCCCAGCATTTT
CASSAGLNSNQPQHF
>NA|TRBV6-1|NA|TRBJ2-1
TGTGCCAGCAGTGACCCCGCAGGGGCCAATGAGCAGTTCTTC
CASSDPAGANEQFF
>NA|TRBV18|NA|TRBJ2-7
TGTGCCAGCTCACTCGGCGGCGGTCCCGAGCAGTACTTC
CASSLGGGPEQYF
>TRBD2|TRBV28|NA|TRBJ2-7
TGTGCCAGCGGGGAGACTAGCGGGAGAACCTACGAGCAGTACTTC
CASGETSGRTYEQYF
>NA|TRBV25-1|NA|TRBJ2-6
TGTGCGGAGTGCTGGGCCAACGTCCTGACTTTC
CAECWANVLTF
>NA|TRBV5-8|NA|TRBJ1-1
TGTGCCAGCAGCCCTAACATGGGGGGCACTGAAGCTTTCTTT
CASSPNMGGTEAFF
>TRBD1|TRBV10-3|NA|TRBJ2-7
TGTGCCATCGCAACCGGGACAGCGACCTACGAGCAGTACTTC
CAIATGTATYEQYF